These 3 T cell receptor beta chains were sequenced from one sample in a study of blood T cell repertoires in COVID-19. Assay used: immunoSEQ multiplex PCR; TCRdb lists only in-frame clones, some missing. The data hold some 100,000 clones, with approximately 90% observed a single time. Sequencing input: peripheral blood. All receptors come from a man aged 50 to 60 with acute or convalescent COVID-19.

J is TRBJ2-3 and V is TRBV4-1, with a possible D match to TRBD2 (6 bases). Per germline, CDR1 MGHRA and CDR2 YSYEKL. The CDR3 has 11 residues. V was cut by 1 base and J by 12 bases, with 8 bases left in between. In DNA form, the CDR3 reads TGCGCCAGCAGCCAAGCGGGGGTTCAGTATTTT. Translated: CASSQAGVQYF.

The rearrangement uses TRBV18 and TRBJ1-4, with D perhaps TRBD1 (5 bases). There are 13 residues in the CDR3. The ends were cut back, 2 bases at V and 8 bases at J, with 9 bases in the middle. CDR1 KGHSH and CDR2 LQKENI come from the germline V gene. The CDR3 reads CASSPGAGEKLFF. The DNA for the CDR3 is TGTGCCAGCTCACCAGGGGCTGGGGAAAAACTGTTTTTT.

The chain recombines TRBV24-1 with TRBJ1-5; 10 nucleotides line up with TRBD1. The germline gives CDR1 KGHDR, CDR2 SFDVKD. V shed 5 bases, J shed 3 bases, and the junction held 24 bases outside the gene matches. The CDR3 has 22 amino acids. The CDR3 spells CATSGQITGTGVRRSHNQPQHF. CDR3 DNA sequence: TGTGCCACCAGTGGTCAAATTACCGGGACAGGGGTTCGTAGGTCCCACAATCAGCCCCAGCATTTT.